This T cell receptor (beta chain) was captured in a study of control samples from healthy donors and cancer patients. Libraries were prepared by immunoSEQ multiplex PCR; TCRdb keeps only in-frame clonotypes and omits some of them. The sample carries about 410,000 clones, about nine tenths recorded once. In germline, CDR1 is LNHDA, CDR2 SQIVND (reference sequence). Trimming cost V 5 bases and J 2 bases; bases outside gene matches: 5. This CDR3 is built from 14 residues. This clone has just one count. This clonotype originated in a man aged 35 to 55 with head and neck cancer. Sequencing used PBMCs. The gene calls are TRBV19 and TRBJ1-2; TRBD1 matches at 7 bases. DNA for the CDR3: TGTGCCAGTAGTGAGCCGGACAGGAACTATGGCTACACCTTC. Its protein product is CASSEPDRNYGYTF.